Sequencing of this T cell receptor beta chain was carried out in a study of T cell changes during pregnancy in multiple sclerosis (dated by TCRdb to between 2018 and 2020). About the full investigation: The study examined how the T cell repertoire changed over the course of pregnancy in women with multiple sclerosis.

From the germline V gene, CDR1 is SGHVS and CDR2 is FQNEAQ. V was cut back by 5 bases and J by 5 bases, leaving a gap of 12 bases between them. The CDR3 covers 13 residues, taking in both the cysteine and the phenylalanine. Here the CDR3 DNA is all that survives: 39 bases in frame from base 1. The receptor library was made with the immunoSEQ multiplex PCR assay. TCRdb took this table from immuneACCESS and kept in-frame rearrangements with V and J called. Such tables lack part of the clones; where checked against another copy, unresolved V genes explain under half of the gap, and the rest is unexplained. This sample lists tens of thousands of clones; about 92% were detected once. Approximately 1.4% of the sample is taken by the ten largest. Notes on this clone: Its antigen has not been determined. No much larger clone exists at a distance of one base, and base qualities are not known.

The material sequenced was peripheral blood, taken before pregnancy. The chain was built from TRBV7-8 and TRBJ1-1; 5 matching bases give a weak D call of TRBD1. This clonotype was obtained from a female donor with multiple sclerosis, enrolled in a pregnancy study. The DNA sequence follows: TGTGCCAGCAGCGTAAGACAGAGAACTGAAGCTTTCTTT. This is translated as CASSVRQRTEAFF.